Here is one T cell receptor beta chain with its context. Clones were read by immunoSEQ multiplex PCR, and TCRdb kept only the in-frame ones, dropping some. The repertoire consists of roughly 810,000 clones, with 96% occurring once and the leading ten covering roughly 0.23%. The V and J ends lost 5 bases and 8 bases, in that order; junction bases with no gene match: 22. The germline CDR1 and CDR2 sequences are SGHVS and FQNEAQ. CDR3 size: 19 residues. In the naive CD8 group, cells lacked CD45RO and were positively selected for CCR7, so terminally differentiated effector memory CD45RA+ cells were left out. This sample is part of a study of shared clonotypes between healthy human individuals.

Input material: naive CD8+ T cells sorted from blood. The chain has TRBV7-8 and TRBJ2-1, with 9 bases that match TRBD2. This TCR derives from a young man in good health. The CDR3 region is CASSPIRAGGTGGRHEQFF. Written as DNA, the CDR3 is TGTGCCAGCAGCCCTATAAGAGCGGGAGGAACAGGAGGTAGGCATGAGCAGTTCTTC. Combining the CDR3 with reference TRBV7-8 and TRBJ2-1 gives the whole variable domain GAGVSQSPRYKVAKRGQDVALRCDPISGHVSLFWYQQALGQGPEFLTYFQNEAQLDKSGLPSDRFFAERPEGSVSTLKIQRTQQEDSAVYLCASSPIRAGGTGGRHEQFFGPGTRLTVL.